These T cell receptor beta chains were read from a single sample in a study of blood T cell repertoires in COVID-19. Only in-frame clones appear in the TCRdb table, and some are missing; sequencing was by immunoSEQ multiplex PCR. Of 110,000 to 150,000 clones listed, 87% were seen once; the top ten hold roughly 12%. Sequences were obtained from PBMCs or T cells enriched from blood (not recorded which). The receptor source for this set is a man between 60 and 75 years old who had recovered from COVID-19. Each CDR3 is given without its conserved first and last residue. The order of the fields is V gene, J gene, CDR3 protein.

TRBV18	TRBJ2-5	ASSSGPGETQY
TRBV5-5	TRBJ2-1	ASSLAPTGSYEQF
TRBV18	TRBJ2-3	ASSPGSTDTQY
TRBV30	TRBJ1-5	AWSGKGGGQPQH
TRBV28	TRBJ2-7	ASSRDRGYEQY
TRBV7-8	TRBJ2-3	ASSFPAGPSIDTQY
TRBV27	TRBJ1-2	ASSATGGPPGYT
TRBV28	TRBJ2-5	ASSYQGGQETQY
TRBV19	TRBJ2-7	ASSIPGQGGEQY
TRBV5-6	TRBJ2-5	ASSLGGRFVEETQY
TRBV10-3	TRBJ1-5	AISESGGDNQPQH